A few counts support the clone carrying this TCR beta chain. The CDR3 loop spans 13 amino acids. Germline assignment: CDR1 SGHDT and CDR2 YYEEEE. Trimming took 5 bases from V and 8 from J; bases not matched to a gene: 5. This record comes from a study of blood T cell repertoires in COVID-19. Assay used: immunoSEQ multiplex PCR; TCRdb lists only in-frame clones, some missing. The sample contains over 150,000 clones, roughly 80% of which appear only once. Sequences were obtained from peripheral blood. The chain recombines TRBV5-6 with TRBJ1-4, with 8 bases fitting TRBD1. The receptor was derived from a man in his sixties with acute or convalescent COVID-19. Here the CDR3 DNA reads TGTGCCAGCAGTCGACAGGGGCAGGAAAAACTGTTTTTT. Amino acids: CASSRQGQEKLFF.